This is a list of T cell receptor beta chains from one sample in a study of CD8+CD57+ T cells in acquired aplastic anemia. Each CDR3 protein gets one entry after TCRdb re-called the reads with MiXCR. The sample contains more than 150,000 distinct CDR3 sequences, 46% of which appear only once. The sequenced sample was sorted CD4+, CD8+, or CD8+CD57+ T cells (not recorded which) from PBMCs. Receptors originate from a human donor in good health. Each CDR3 is given with its conserved first and last residue. The order of the fields is CDR3 protein, CDR3 DNA, V gene, D gene, J gene, clone size. D genes are given only for firm matches. Size is omitted from some rows. Given values are once, few, many or a class for expanded clones.

CDR3 protein: CASSFGQVLYQPQHF; CDR3 DNA: TGTGCCAGTAGTTTTGGACAGGTTCTATATCAGCCCCAGCATTTT; V gene: TRBV19; D gene: TRBD1; J gene: TRBJ1-5; clone size: .
CDR3 protein: CASSFFGGGGYEQYF; CDR3 DNA: TGTGCCAGCAGTTTTTTCGGGGGAGGCGGCTACGAGCAGTACTTC; V gene: TRBV12-3/TRBV12-4; D gene: .; J gene: TRBJ2-7; clone size: .
CDR3 protein: CASRQGLGGTGELFF; CDR3 DNA: TGCGCCAGCAGACAGGGGTTAGGTGGCACCGGGGAGCTGTTTTTT; V gene: TRBV5-1; D gene: TRBD1; J gene: TRBJ2-2; clone size: .
CDR3 protein: CASTPGTTSGRWGNEQFF; CDR3 DNA: TGTGCCAGTACCCCCGGGACAACTAGCGGGAGATGGGGCAATGAGCAGTTCTTC; V gene: TRBV19; D gene: TRBD2; J gene: TRBJ2-1; clone size: many
CDR3 protein: CSAKQPPGQGETQYF; CDR3 DNA: TGCAGTGCAAAACAACCGCCGGGACAGGGAGAGACCCAGTACTTC; V gene: TRBV20-1; D gene: TRBD1; J gene: TRBJ2-5; clone size: many
CDR3 protein: CSASANTEALF; CDR3 DNA: TGCAGTGCTAGTGCTAACACTGAAGCTCTCTTT; V gene: TRBV20-1; D gene: .; J gene: TRBJ1-1; clone size: .
CDR3 protein: CASRFGTGKGGTIYF; CDR3 DNA: TGTGCCAGCAGATTCGGGACAGGGAAAGGTGGCACCATATATTTT; V gene: TRBV6-1; D gene: TRBD1; J gene: TRBJ1-3; clone size: .
CDR3 protein: CATGTSGHNEQFF; CDR3 DNA: TGTGCCACCGGGACTAGCGGCCACAATGAGCAGTTCTTC; V gene: TRBV24-1; D gene: TRBD2; J gene: TRBJ2-1; clone size: many
CDR3 protein: CASSPPAGGNGLLHF; CDR3 DNA: TGTGCCAGCAGCCCCCCCGCAGGGGGGAATGGGCTCCTCCACTTT; V gene: TRBV7-2; D gene: TRBD1; J gene: TRBJ1-6; clone size: many
CDR3 protein: CASSLGRLPYEQYF; CDR3 DNA: TGTGCCAGCAGCTTAGGCCGACTGCCCTACGAGCAGTACTTC; V gene: TRBV13; D gene: .; J gene: TRBJ2-7; clone size: .
CDR3 protein: CSVEGQEETYEQYF; CDR3 DNA: TGCAGCGTTGAAGGACAGGAAGAGACCTACGAGCAGTACTTC; V gene: TRBV29-1; D gene: .; J gene: TRBJ2-7; clone size: once